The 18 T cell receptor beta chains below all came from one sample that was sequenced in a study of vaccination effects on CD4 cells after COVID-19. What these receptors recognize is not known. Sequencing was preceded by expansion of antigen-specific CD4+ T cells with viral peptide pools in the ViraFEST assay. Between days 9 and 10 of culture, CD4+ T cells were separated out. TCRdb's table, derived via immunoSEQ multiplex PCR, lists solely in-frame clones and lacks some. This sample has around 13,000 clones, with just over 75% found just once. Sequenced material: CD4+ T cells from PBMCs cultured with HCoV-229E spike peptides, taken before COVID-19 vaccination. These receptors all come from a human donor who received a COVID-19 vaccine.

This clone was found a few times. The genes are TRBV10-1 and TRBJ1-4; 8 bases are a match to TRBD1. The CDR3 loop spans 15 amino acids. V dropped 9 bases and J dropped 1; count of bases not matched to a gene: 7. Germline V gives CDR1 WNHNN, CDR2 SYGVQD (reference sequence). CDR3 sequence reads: CASCPGTGTNEKLFF. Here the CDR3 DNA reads TGCGCCAGTTGTCCCGGGACAGGAACTAATGAAAAACTGTTTTTT.

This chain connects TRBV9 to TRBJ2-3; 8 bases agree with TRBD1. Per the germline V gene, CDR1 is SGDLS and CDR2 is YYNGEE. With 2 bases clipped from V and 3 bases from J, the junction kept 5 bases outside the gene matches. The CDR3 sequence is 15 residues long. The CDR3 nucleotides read TGTGCCAGCAGCGTGGTTGACAGGGGAACAGATACGCAGTATTTT. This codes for CASSVVDRGTDTQYF.

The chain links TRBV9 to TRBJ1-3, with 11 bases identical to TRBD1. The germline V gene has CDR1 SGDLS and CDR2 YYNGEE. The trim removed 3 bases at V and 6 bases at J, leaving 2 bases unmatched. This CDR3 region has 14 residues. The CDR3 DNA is TGTGCCAGCAGCGGGACAGGGGGCGAAAACACCATATATTTT. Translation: CASSGTGGENTIYF.

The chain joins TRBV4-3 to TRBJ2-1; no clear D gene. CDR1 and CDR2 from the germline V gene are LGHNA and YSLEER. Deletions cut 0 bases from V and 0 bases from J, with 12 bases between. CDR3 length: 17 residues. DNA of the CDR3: TGCGCCAGCAGCCAAGATATCCTGAGGAGCTCCTACAATGAGCAGTTCTTC. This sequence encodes CASSQDILRSSYNEQFF.

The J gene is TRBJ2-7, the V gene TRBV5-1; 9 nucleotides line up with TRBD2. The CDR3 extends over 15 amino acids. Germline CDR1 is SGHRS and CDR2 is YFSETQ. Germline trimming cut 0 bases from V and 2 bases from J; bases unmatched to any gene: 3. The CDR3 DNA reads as TGCGCCAGCAGCTTGGTAGCTAGCGGGGCCTACGAGCAGTACTTC. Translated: CASSLVASGAYEQYF.

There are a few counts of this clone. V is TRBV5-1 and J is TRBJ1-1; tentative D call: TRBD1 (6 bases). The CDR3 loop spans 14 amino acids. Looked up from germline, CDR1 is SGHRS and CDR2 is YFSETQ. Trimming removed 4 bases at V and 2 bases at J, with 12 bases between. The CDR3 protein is CASSPGHQNTEAFF. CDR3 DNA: TGCGCCAGCAGCCCGGGACACCAAAACACTGAAGCTTTCTTT.

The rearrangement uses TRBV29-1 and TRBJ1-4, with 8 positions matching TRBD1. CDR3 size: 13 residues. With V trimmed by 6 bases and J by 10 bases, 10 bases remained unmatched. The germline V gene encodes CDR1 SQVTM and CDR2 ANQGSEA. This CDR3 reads CSVRTGLGGKLFF. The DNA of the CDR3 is TGCAGCGTACGGACAGGGTTAGGAGGAAAACTGTTTTTT.

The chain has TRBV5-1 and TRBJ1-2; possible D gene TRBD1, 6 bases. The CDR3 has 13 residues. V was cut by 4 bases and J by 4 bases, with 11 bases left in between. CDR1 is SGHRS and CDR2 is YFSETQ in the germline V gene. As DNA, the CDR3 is TGCGCCAGCAGCCCGGGACACCGCTATGGCTACACCTTC. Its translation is CASSPGHRYGYTF.

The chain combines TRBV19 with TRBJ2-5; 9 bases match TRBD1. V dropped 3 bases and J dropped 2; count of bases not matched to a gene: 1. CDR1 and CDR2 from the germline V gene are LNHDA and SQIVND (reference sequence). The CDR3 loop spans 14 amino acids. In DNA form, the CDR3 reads TGTGCCAGTAGTATGGGGACAGGGCAAGAGACCCAGTACTTC. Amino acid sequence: CASSMGTGQETQYF.

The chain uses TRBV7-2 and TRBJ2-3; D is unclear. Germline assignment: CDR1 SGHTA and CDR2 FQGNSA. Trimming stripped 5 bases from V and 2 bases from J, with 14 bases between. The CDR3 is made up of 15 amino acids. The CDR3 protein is CASSRLLTPTDTQYF. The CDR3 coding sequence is TGTGCCAGCAGCCGCCTCCTAACACCCACAGATACGCAGTATTTT.

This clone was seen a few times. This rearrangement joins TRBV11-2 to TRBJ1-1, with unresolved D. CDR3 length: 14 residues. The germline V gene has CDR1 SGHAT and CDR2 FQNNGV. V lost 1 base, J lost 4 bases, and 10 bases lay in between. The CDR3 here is CASSLVAGSTEAFF. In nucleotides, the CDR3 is TGTGCCAGCAGCTTAGTTGCGGGAAGCACTGAAGCTTTCTTT.

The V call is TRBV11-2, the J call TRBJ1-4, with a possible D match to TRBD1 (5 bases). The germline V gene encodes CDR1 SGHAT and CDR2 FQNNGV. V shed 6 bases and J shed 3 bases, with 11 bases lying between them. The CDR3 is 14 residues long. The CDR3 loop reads CASRGRTPNEKLFF. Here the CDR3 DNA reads TGTGCCAGCAGGGGACGGACCCCTAATGAAAAACTGTTTTTT.

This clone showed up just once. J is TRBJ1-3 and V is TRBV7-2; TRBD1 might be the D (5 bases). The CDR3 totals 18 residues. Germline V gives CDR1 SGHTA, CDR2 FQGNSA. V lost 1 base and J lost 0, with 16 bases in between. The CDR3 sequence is CASSLGPGRGFSGNTIYF. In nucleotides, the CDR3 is TGTGCCAGCAGCTTAGGGCCGGGTAGGGGATTCTCTGGAAACACCATATATTTT.

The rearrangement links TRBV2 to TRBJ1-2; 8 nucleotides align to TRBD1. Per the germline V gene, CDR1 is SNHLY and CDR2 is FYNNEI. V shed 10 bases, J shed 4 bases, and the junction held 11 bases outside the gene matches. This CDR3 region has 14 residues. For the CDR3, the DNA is TGTGCCACCCAGGGTGAGGGACAGGTCTATGGCTACACCTTC. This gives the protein CATQGEGQVYGYTF.

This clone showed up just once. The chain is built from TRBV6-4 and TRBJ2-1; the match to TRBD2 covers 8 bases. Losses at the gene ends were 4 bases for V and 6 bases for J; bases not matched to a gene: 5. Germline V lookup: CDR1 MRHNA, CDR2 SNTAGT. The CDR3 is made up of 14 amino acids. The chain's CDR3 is CASSVGLAGNEQFF. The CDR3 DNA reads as TGTGCCAGCAGTGTCGGACTAGCTGGCAATGAGCAGTTCTTC.

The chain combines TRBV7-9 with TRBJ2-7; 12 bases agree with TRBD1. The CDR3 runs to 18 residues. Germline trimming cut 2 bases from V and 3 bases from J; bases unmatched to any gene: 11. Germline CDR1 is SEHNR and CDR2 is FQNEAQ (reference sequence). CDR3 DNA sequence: TGTGCCAGCAGCTTATCCTCCTGGAGGGACAGGGGGCACTACGAGCAGTACTTC. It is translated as CASSLSSWRDRGHYEQYF.

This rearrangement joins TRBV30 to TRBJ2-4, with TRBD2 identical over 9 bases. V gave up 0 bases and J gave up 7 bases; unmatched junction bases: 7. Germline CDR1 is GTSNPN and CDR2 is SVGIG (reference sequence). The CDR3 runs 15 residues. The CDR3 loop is CAWSVLAGGPNIQYF. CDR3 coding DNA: TGTGCCTGGAGTGTCCTGGCGGGGGGGCCGAACATTCAGTACTTC.

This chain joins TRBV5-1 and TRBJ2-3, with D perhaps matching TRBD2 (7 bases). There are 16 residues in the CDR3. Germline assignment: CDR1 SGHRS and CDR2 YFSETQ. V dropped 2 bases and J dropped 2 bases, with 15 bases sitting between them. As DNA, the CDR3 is TGCGCCAGCAGCTTAACCGGGGGGCGAGTCACAGATACGCAGTATTTT. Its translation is CASSLTGGRVTDTQYF.